Described below is a single TCR beta chain sequence and its context. This clone was recorded many times. Its binding antigen is unknown. Qualities for individual bases were not recorded, and no much larger clone is one base off. The data belong to a study of metastatic and nonmetastatic thyroid tumors (dated by TCRdb to 2018 to 2020). In terms of the full investigation: For patients with malignant and with benign thyroid disease, the researchers compared repertoires between peripheral blood samples and tumor or nodule tissue samples. On the study overall, not on this receptor specifically: In both blood and tumor samples, malignant tumors were reported to have significantly higher TCR beta diversity than benign nodules.

The method was PCR. TCRdb records Illumina HiSeq 4000 as the sequencer. High-throughput sequencing was used to profile the TCR beta-chain CDR3 region of each patient. Per the authors' processing: Drawing on CDR3 differences between clinicopathological groups, the researchers built a classifier meant to tell apart patients with distant-metastatic papillary thyroid cancer. Repertoire diversity was assessed with the Shannon index, and tumor-blood repertoire similarity with the Morisita-Horn index. TCRdb took the public reads, trimmed them with fastp at Q25, ran MiXCR for clone calling and kept in-frame beta chains. TCRdb's processing, not the authors' own work, is the source of the V and J calls. The sample table holds 45,000 to 65,000 clones, of which approximately 15% were seen once. The ten largest clonotypes hold roughly 3% of the sample. The cysteine opens and the phenylalanine closes a CDR3 of 15 amino acids. Only the CDR3 DNA is retained, 45 bases long and in frame from the first base. Trimming takes 3 bases from V and 0 bases from J, and the germline ends sit 13 bases apart. The germline V gene (reference sequence) specifies GTSNPN as CDR1 and SVGIG as CDR2.

None of the patients had been given any treatment before thyroid surgery. The study retrospectively analysed patient clinical samples collected from the early 2010s to the late 2010s using T-cell receptor beta sequencing. The source of this sequence is a female donor with papillary thyroid cancer or a benign thyroid nodule (not recorded which). Some clones in this sample may be carry-over from other donors' samples. The V and J genes are TRBV30 and TRBJ2-3; matching of 5 bases hints at TRBD2 as the D gene. Sequences were obtained from blood. Read as DNA, the sequence is TGTGCCTGGAGCCACGGACTGACTAGCACAGATACGCAGTATTTT. Translated, it gives CAWSHGLTSTDTQYF.